The present TCR beta chain was sequenced within a study of tumor-infiltrating lymphocytes in oesophageal squamous cell carcinoma. MiXCR was run by TCRdb on the PCR reads, yielding one entry per CDR3 protein. The table includes more than 15,000 distinct CDR3 sequences, 50% detected once. Material for sequencing was esophageal tumor tissue. The receptor comes from a male donor with esophageal squamous cell carcinoma.

CDR3 sequence (DNA): TGTGCCAGCAGTTCAGGACTCGTCGAGCAGTACTTC. Amino acids: CASSSGLVEQYF. This chain uses TRBV12-3 or TRBV12-4 with TRBJ1-2, with TRBD2 as a possible D gene (5 bases). Judging by the DNA end, TRBJ2-7 fits better; the J call may be wrong. The CDR3 covers 12 residues.